This T cell receptor (beta chain) was obtained from a study of T cell responses to AZD1222 COVID-19 vaccine. Study at large: Analyses pooled second doses at about 4 or about 12 weeks. Study-level points and caveats: At study baseline, merely five or six AZD1222 recipients were seropositive.

In the case of this clone: The antigen is undetermined.

TCRdb's copy holds only in-frame clones and misses some; the assay was immunoSEQ multiplex PCR. The repertoire holds about 150,000 clones, roughly nine tenths seen once, with around 2.9% in the top ten. The CDR3 loop spans 16 amino acids. Trimming shortened V by 3 bases and J by 0 bases, and 15 bases separated the two germline ends. The germline CDR1 and CDR2 sequences are SGHRS and YFSETQ. J is TRBJ1-1 and V is TRBV5-1; D is undetermined. This material consisted of peripheral blood, taken on day 0 of AZD1222 vaccination. This clonotype originated in an adult in good health. CDR3 sequence: CASSYTRREMNTEAFF. DNA for the CDR3: TGCGCCAGCAGCTACACCCGTAGAGAGATGAACACTGAAGCTTTCTTT.